The 9 T cell receptor beta chains reported below all come from one sample, sequenced in a study of cytomegalovirus exposure and HLA in healthy donors. Amplification used 60 Vbeta primers and 13 Jbeta primers. The table came from immunoSEQ multiplex PCR; TCRdb's copy has only in-frame clones and leaves some out. The sample has roughly 70,000 clones. The material sequenced was PBMCs. All receptors derive from a man in his forties in good health and CMV-seronegative.

The rearrangement joins TRBV7-2 to TRBJ1-1; 12 nucleotides match TRBD1. The CDR3 spans 12 residues. Trimming cost V 4 bases and J 10 bases; bases outside gene matches: 1. The germline V gene has CDR1 SGHTA and CDR2 FQGNSA. CDR3 nucleotides: TGTGCCAGCAGCTGGGACAGGGGGCCAGCTTTCTTT. Its translation: CASSWDRGPAFF.

This rearrangement joins TRBV6-5 to TRBJ2-1, with 9 bases matching TRBD1. The CDR3 sequence is 14 residues long. J lost 6 bases, V lost 6 bases, and 6 bases had no gene match. Germline CDR1 reads MNHEY; CDR2 reads SVGAGI. The CDR3 is CASRTGTGFNEQFF. CDR3 DNA: TGTGCCAGCAGAACCGGGACAGGGTTCAATGAGCAGTTCTTC.

The chain joins TRBV7-9 to TRBJ2-7, with D perhaps TRBD1 (6 bases). The CDR3 runs to 14 residues. Germline lookup yields CDR1 SEHNR and CDR2 FQNEAQ (reference sequence). Trimming cost V 3 bases and J 4 bases, with 13 bases left between them. CDR3 sequence: CASSFQGPTYEQYF. The CDR3 DNA reads as TGTGCCAGCAGCTTTCAGGGGCCCACTTACGAGCAGTACTTC.

Concerning this clone: This CDR3 fails to terminate in the conserved phenylalanine or tryptophan, so it likely reflects a read error. The DNA is omitted, as the CDR3 cannot be located on it reliably, and the CDR3 follows TCRdb's listing. The chain combines TRBV29-1 with TRBJ1-2; the D call TRBD1 from the table was never checked on the DNA. In germline, CDR1 is SQVTM, CDR2 ANQGSEA. The CDR3 is 13 amino acids long, termini counted. Here the CDR3 reads CSVRTGGEGGVKI.

For the CDR3, the DNA is TGCGCCAGCAGCCAAACAGGGGACGAGCAGTACTTC. Its protein product is CASSQTGDEQYF. The rearrangement joins TRBV4-1 to TRBJ2-7; 7 bases fit TRBD1. Trimming took 2 bases from V and 5 from J; bases not matched to a gene: 0. The CDR3 has 12 amino acids. Germline CDR1 reads MGHRA; CDR2 reads YSYEKL.

J is TRBJ2-2 and V is TRBV11-3, with D perhaps matching TRBD2 (6 bases). Trimming pared 5 bases from V and 8 bases from J, leaving 12 bases between. Looked up from germline, CDR1 is SGHNT and CDR2 is YENEEA. The CDR3 is made up of 13 amino acids. CDR3 coding DNA: TGTGCCAGCAGCGCTGGGAGGAATGGGGAGCTGTTTTTT. Translated, it gives CASSAGRNGELFF. Full variable domain (missing parts from reference TRBV11-3 and TRBJ2-2): EAGVVQSPRYKIIEKKQPVAFWCNPISGHNTLYWYLQNLGQGPELLIRYENEEAVDDSQLPKDRFSAERLKGVDSTLKIQPAELGDSAVYLCASSAGRNGELFFGEGSRLTVL.

The genes are TRBV11-2 and TRBJ1-6; no clear D gene. Trimming cost V 2 bases and J 7 bases, with 12 bases left between them. The CDR3 is made up of 15 amino acids. Germline V gene data show CDR1 as SGHAT and CDR2 as FQNNGV. CDR3 protein: CASSLRVSGNSPLHF. In nucleotides, the CDR3 is TGTGCCAGCAGCTTACGTGTCAGCGGAAATTCACCCCTCCACTTT. The entire variable domain, with the rest obtained from reference TRBV11-2 and TRBJ1-6, is as follows: EAGVAQSPRYKIIEKRQSVAFWCNPISGHATLYWYQQILGQGPKLLIQFQNNGVVDDSQLPKDRFSAERLKGVDSTLKIQPAKLEDSAVYLCASSLRVSGNSPLHFGNGTRLTVT.

The chain has TRBV6-1 and TRBJ1-5; 7 bases match TRBD1. V lost 6 bases to trimming and J lost 9 bases; unmatched junction nucleotides: 8. The CDR3 runs to 13 residues. Per the germline V gene, CDR1 is MNHNS and CDR2 is SASEGT. CDR3 protein: CASSRDRLRPQHF. CDR3 in DNA: TGTGCCAGCAGCCGGGACAGACTCAGGCCCCAGCATTTT.

The chain joins TRBV9 to TRBJ1-4, with 8 positions matching TRBD1. The germline V gene encodes CDR1 SGDLS and CDR2 YYNGEE. This CDR3 is built from 16 residues. V lost 4 bases to trimming and J lost 4 bases; unmatched junction nucleotides: 9. The CDR3 reads CASSPRDRQINEKLFF. The CDR3 DNA reads TGTGCCAGCAGCCCCCGGGACAGGCAGATTAATGAAAAACTGTTTTTT.